What follows is one T cell receptor (beta chain) and its context. This record belongs to a study of T cell responses to AZD1222 COVID-19 vaccine. TCRdb keeps only in-frame clones here, not all; method: immunoSEQ multiplex PCR. The profile shows about 170,000 clones, 87% of them singletons. The sequence was obtained from an adult who received the AZD1222 COVID-19 vaccine. Sequenced here: peripheral blood, sampled 28 days after the second AZD1222 dose.

The CDR3 nucleotides are TGTGCCAGCAGCTTGCGGCTTGTGAACACTGAAGCTTTCTTT. This encodes CASSLRLVNTEAFF. The J gene is TRBJ1-1, the V gene TRBV5-6; no clear D gene. Per the germline V gene, CDR1 is SGHDT and CDR2 is YYEEEE. V lost 1 base, J lost 0 bases, and 7 bases lay in between. This CDR3 has 14 residues.